The sequence of this TCR beta chain was determined in a study of blood T cell repertoires in COVID-19. The V gene's germline CDR1 is MGHRA and CDR2 YSYEKL. The CDR3 length is 14 residues. Germline trimming cut 2 bases from V and 7 bases from J; bases unmatched to any gene: 4. Here immunoSEQ multiplex PCR was the method, and the copy in TCRdb shows in-frame clones only, minus some. The sample holds approximately 210,000 clones; about 91% are singletons and the top ten take approximately 1.2%. This clonotype was obtained from a man between 25 and 39 years old with acute or convalescent COVID-19. Sequencing was performed on peripheral blood. The V call is TRBV4-1, the J call TRBJ1-5; 8 bases are shared with TRBD1. CDR3 nucleotides: TGCGCCAGCAGCCAATACACAGGGGGGCAGCCCCAGCATTTT. It translates to CASSQYTGGQPQHF.